The text below deals with one T cell receptor (beta chain). Its antigen is unknown. Amplified regions were TCR beta CDR3 sequences from RNA transcripts. HTBI primers drove first-round RT-PCR of the TCR CDR3. TCRdb reprocessed the multiplex PCR reads via MiXCR and lists one record per CDR3 protein. The sample lists hundreds of thousands of distinct CDR3 sequences; about half were seen once. CDR3 length equals 15 residues. Trimming cost V 9 bases and J 3 bases, with 17 bases left between them. Germline V gives CDR1 SNHLY, CDR2 FYNNEI. The data were taken from a study of T cells in Graves' hyperthyroidism and ophthalmopathy. Study-wide results and limits: Median prediction lead before ophthalmopathy onset was 5 to 7.5 months with the model. Most clonotypes expanded in the thyroid (above 0.001) were also present in blood.

Sample: peripheral blood or thyroid tissue (not recorded which). The gene calls are TRBV2 and TRBJ2-2, with D hard to call. The receptor comes from a woman aged 18 to 35 with Graves' hyperthyroidism. CDR3 nucleotides: TGTGCCAGTTATGGGGTGGACCAACACACCGGGGAGCTGTTTTTT. Protein sequence: CASYGVDQHTGELFF.